This paragraph reports one T cell receptor beta chain. This CDR3 spans 14 amino acids. In germline, CDR1 is LNHNV, CDR2 YYDKDF (reference sequence). cDNA libraries for TRB were generated by 5' RACE incorporating UMI labels. For each CDR3 protein, TCRdb gives one entry from its re-call of the 5' RACE reads, without DNA. Its table records about 130,000 distinct CDR3 sequences. The data derive from a study of CXCR3-negative and CXCR3-positive naive CD8 T cells. V and J are TRBV15 and TRBJ1-2; as DNA is missing, the TRBD1 call by TCRdb cannot be tested. Sequencing used naive CXCR3- CD8+ T cells from blood. Subset meaning: CD45RO-CCR7+CD27+CD95- naive CD8+ T cells lacking CXCR3 (TNR3-). The TCR was taken from a human donor in good health. Some clones in this sample may be carry-over from other donors' samples. The CDR3 sequence is CATSTNRALGGYTF. Combining the CDR3 with reference TRBV15 and TRBJ1-2 gives the whole variable domain DAMVIQNPRYQVTQFGKPVTLSCSQTLNHNVMYWYQQKSSQAPKLLFHYYDKDFNNEADTPDNFQSRRPNTSFCFLDIRSPGLGDTAMYLCATSTNRALGGYTFGSGTRLTVV.